These 2 T cell receptor beta chains came from one sample sequenced in a study of CD8 T cell repertoires and HIV-1 epitope variants. Produced via immunoSEQ multiplex PCR; TCRdb's table is partial and in-frame only. The sample includes some 5,400 clones, roughly 66% of them seen just once. Their cognate antigens are unknown. The sequenced material came from cultured CD8+ T cells derived from PBMCs. These receptor sequences come from a male donor with HIV.

The DNA for the CDR3 is TGTGCCAGCAGCTTCGGTGTGAACAATGAGCAGTTCTTC. As protein: CASSFGVNNEQFF. This chain connects TRBV5-4 to TRBJ2-1; D remains ambiguous. V lost 2 bases, J lost 5 bases, and 8 bases lay in between. Germline V gene data show CDR1 as SGHNT and CDR2 as YYREEE (reference sequence). CDR3 length equals 13 residues.

The gene calls are TRBV11-3 and TRBJ2-1; 9 bases map to TRBD1. The trim removed 4 bases at V and 3 bases at J, leaving 7 bases unmatched. Looked up from germline, CDR1 is SGHNT and CDR2 is YENEEA. This CDR3 is built from 16 residues. CDR3 DNA sequence: TGTGCCAGCAGCTCTCCCGGGACAGGGAACTACAATGAGCAGTTCTTC. Translation gives CASSSPGTGNYNEQFF.